This T cell receptor (beta chain) was found in a study of blood T cell repertoires in COVID-19. About the research overall: Acute-phase and convalescent COVID-19 samples originated in the United States, Italy and Spain. PBMCs, B-cell-depleted T cells, or T cells provided the cDNA or gDNA that made up the material.

Per the study methods: Amplification of reference gene primers provided the estimated nucleated cell counts. This table comes from immunoSEQ multiplex PCR, and its TCRdb copy is limited to in-frame clones, with some not included. The V and J calls and clone size are taken from that table; D and trimming were inferred from the DNA. The top ten clones hold around 2.9% of a sample with about 270,000 clones, approximately 82% of them seen once. This clone was recorded once. This receptor was obtained from a young woman with acute or convalescent COVID-19. Sequencing was carried out using peripheral blood.

The chain's CDR3 is CASSFPGLGAGTDTQYF. CDR3 sequence (DNA): TGCGCCAGCAGCTTCCCCGGACTAGGGGCAGGCACAGATACGCAGTATTTT. The chain is built from TRBV4-1 and TRBJ2-3; 7 bases are shared with TRBD2. The CDR3 consists of 17 residues. Germline trimming cut 5 bases from V and 1 base from J; bases unmatched to any gene: 12. CDR1 and CDR2 (germline): MGHRA, YSYEKL.